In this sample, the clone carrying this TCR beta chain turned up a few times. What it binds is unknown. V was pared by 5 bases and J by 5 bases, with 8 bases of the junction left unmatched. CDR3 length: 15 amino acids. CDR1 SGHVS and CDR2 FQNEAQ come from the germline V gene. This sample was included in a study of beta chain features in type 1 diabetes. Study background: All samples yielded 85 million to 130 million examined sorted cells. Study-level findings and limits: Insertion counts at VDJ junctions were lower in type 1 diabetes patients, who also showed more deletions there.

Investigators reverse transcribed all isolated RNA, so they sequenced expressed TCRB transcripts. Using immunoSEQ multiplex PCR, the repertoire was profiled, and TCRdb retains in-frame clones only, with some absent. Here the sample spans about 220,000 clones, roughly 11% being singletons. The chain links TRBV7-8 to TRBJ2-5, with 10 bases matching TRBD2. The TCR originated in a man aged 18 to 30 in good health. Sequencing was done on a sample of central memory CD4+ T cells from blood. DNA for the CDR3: TGTGCCAGCAGCCCAGATGGACTAGCGGAGGAGACCCAGTACTTC. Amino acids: CASSPDGLAEETQYF.